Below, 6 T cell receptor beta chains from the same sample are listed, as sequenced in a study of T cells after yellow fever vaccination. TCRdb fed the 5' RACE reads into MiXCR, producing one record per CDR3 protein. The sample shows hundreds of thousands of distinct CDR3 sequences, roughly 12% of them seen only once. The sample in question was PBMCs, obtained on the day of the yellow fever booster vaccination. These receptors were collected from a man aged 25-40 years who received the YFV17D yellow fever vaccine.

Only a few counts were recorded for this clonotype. The CDR3 region is CSAAGGSSTDTQYF. The CDR3 DNA follows: TGCAGTGCCGCGGGGGGATCTAGCACAGATACGCAGTATTTT. The chain combines TRBV20-1 with TRBJ2-3; 8 bases are shared with TRBD2. V was pared by 6 bases and J by 0 bases, with 5 bases of the junction left unmatched. The CDR3 length is 14 residues. Germline loops: CDR1 DFQATT, CDR2 SNEGSKA (reference sequence).

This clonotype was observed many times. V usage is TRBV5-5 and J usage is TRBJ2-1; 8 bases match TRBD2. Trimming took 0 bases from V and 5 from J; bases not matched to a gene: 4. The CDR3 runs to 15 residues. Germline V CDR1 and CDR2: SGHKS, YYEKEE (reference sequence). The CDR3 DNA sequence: TGTGCCAGCAGCTTGGCCGCGGGAGGTAACAATGAGCAGTTCTTC. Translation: CASSLAAGGNNEQFF.

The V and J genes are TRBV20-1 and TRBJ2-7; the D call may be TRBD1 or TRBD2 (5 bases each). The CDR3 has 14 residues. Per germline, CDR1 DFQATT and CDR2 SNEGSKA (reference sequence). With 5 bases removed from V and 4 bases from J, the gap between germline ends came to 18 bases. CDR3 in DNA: TGCAGTGCTGTCGGGACGGAAATTGGTTACGAGCAGTACTTC. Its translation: CSAVGTEIGYEQYF.

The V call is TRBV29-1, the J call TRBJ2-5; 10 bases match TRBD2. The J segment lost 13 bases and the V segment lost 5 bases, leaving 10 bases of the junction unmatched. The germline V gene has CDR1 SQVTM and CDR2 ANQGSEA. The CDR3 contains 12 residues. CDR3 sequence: CSVFPWTSGTYF. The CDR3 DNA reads TGCAGCGTTTTCCCCTGGACTAGCGGAACGTACTTC.

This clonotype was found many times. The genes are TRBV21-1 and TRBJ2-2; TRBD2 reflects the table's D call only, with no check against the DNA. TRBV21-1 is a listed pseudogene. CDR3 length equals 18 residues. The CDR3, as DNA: TGTGCCAGCAGCAAAGTTAGCGGGAGGCTCTCGAACACCGGGGAGCTGTTTTTT. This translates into CASSKVSGRLSNTGELFF.

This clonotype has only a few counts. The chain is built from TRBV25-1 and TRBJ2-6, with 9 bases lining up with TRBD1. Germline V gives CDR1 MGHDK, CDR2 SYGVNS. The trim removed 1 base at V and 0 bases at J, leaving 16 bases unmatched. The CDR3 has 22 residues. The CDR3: CASSELFSWTGALDSGANVLTF. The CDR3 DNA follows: TGTGCCAGCAGTGAATTGTTTTCCTGGACAGGGGCATTAGACTCTGGGGCCAACGTCCTGACTTTC.